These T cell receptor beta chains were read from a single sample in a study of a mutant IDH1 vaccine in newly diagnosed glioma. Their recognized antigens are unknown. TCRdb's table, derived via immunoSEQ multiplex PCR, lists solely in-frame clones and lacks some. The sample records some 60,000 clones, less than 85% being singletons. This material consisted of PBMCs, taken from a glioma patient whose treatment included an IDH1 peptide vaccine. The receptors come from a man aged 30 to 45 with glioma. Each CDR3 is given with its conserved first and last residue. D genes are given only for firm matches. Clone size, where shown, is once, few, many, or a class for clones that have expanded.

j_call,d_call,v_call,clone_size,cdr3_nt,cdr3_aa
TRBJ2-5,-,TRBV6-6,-,TGTGCCAGCAGTTACGATGGCGAAGAGACCCAGTACTTC,CASSYDGEETQYF
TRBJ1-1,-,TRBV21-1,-,TGTGCCAGCAGCAGAGGGACAGTGAACACTGAAGCTTTCTTT,CASSRGTVNTEAFF
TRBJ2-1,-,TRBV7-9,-,TGTGCCAGCAGCTCGGGTTACAATGAGCAGTTCTTC,CASSSGYNEQFF
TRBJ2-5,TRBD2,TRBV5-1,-,TGCGCCAGCAGCTCGACTGGGGCTAGCGGGGGGGAGACCCAGTACTTC,CASSSTGASGGETQYF
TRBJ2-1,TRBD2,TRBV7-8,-,TGTGCCAGCAGCTTACCGGGAGGCCACTACAATGAGCAGTTCTTC,CASSLPGGHYNEQFF
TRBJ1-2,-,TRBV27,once,TGTGCCAGCAAACACGGGACGGGGACCCCGGGTGGCTACACCTTC,CASKHGTGTPGGYTF
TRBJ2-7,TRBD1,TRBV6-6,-,TGTGCCAGCCGTTACCGGGACAGGGGTTCCGAGCAGTACTTC,CASRYRDRGSEQYF
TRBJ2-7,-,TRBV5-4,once,TGTGCCAGCAGCCCAGCAGACTCCTACGAGCAGTACTTC,CASSPADSYEQYF
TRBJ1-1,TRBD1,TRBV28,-,TGTGCCAGCACTACAGGGGGCGAACGGATAGCTTTCTTT,CASTTGGERIAFF
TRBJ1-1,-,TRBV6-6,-,TGTGCCAGCAGTTACCAGGGCGGTGAAGCTTTCTTT,CASSYQGGEAFF
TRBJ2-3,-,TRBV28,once,TGTGCCAGCAGCTTTCTCCTAACGGATAGCACAGATACGCAGTATTTT,CASSFLLTDSTDTQYF
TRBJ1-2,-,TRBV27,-,TGTGCCAGCAGTTTCCTGGGGAGGAGACCATCGCCAGAGGGCTACTATGGCTACACCTTC,CASSFLGRRPSPEGYYGYTF
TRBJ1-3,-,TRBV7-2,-,TGTGCCAGCAGCCTCGACAGTGTTGGAAACACCATATATTTT,CASSLDSVGNTIYF
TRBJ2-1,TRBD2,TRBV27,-,TGTGCCAGCAGCCTTCAGACTAGCGGGACCTTTCACAATGAGCAGTTCTTC,CASSLQTSGTFHNEQFF
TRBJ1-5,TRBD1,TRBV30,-,TGTGCCTGGGCCCGGGACAGTGGGAATCAGCCCCAGCATTTT,CAWARDSGNQPQHF
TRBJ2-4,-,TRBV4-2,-,TGTGCCAGCAGCTATTTAGAGGGGGCCAAAAACATTCAGTACTTC,CASSYLEGAKNIQYF
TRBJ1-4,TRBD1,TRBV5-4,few,TGTGCCAGCAGCTTGATGGGACAGGGGACTGAAAAACTGTTTTTT,CASSLMGQGTEKLFF
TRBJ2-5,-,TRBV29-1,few,TGCAGCGCCGGCGGCGATGGGGGAGAGACCCAGTACTTC,CSAGGDGGETQYF
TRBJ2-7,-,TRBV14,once,TGTGCCAGCAGCCGTGGGAGATTTGGCTACGAGCAGTACTTC,CASSRGRFGYEQYF
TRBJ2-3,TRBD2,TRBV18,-,TGTGCCAGCTCACCACCTAGCGGGGGTTCAGATACGCAGTATTTT,CASSPPSGGSDTQYF
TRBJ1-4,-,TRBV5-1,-,TGCGCCAGCAGCTTAAGGAGTGCAAATGAAAAACTGTTTTTT,CASSLRSANEKLFF
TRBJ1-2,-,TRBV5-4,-,TGTGCCACCTCGACCCCGGGGGGATATGGCTACACCTTC,CATSTPGGYGYTF
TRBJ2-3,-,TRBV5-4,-,TGTGCCAGCAGCTACACAGATACGCAGTATTTT,CASSYTDTQYF
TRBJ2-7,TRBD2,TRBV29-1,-,TGCAGCGTTGACGACGGGAGGGGCTACGAGCAGTACTTC,CSVDDGRGYEQYF
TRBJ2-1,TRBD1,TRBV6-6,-,TGTGCCAGCAGTGGGACAGGGGGCCGGAGTGAGCAGTTCTTC,CASSGTGGRSEQFF
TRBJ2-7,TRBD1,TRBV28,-,TGTGCCAGCAGTTTTAGGGGGCATTACGAGCAGTACTTC,CASSFRGHYEQYF
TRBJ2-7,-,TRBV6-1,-,TGTGCCAGCAGTGAAGCGTCAGGGGGGGCCTACGAGCAGTACTTC,CASSEASGGAYEQYF
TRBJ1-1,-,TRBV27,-,TGTGCCAGCAGTTTATCGGCAGGGATCACTGAAGCTTTCTTT,CASSLSAGITEAFF
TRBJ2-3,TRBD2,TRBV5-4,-,TGTGCCAGCAGCCTTGCCGGGACTAGCGCCCTCGAGGGGCAGTATTTT,CASSLAGTSALEGQYF
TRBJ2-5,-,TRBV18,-,TGTGCCAGCTCACCACGGTCAGAGAAAGAGACCCAGTACTTC,CASSPRSEKETQYF
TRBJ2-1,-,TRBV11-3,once,TGTGCCAGCAGCTTCAGCCCAAACAACAATGAGCAGTTCTTC,CASSFSPNNNEQFF
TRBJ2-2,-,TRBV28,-,TGTGCCAGCAGTTTAATGGGGTCTACCGGGGAGCTGTTTTTT,CASSLMGSTGELFF
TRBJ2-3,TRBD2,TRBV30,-,TGTGCCTGGACTAGCGGGAGTAGCACAGATACGCAGTATTTT,CAWTSGSSTDTQYF
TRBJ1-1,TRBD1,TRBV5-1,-,TGCGCCAGCAGCTCCCCAGGACAGGGGTGCTTCTTT,CASSSPGQGCFF
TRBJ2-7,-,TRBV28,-,TGTGCCAGCAGTTTTTTAGGGGGGCAGTACGAGCAGTACTTC,CASSFLGGQYEQYF
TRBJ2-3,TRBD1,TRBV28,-,TGTGCCAGCAGTTTCCCGACAGGGGGCACAGATACGCAGTATTTT,CASSFPTGGTDTQYF
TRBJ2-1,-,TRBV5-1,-,TGCGCCAGCAGCTTACTCTACAATGAGCAGTTCTTC,CASSLLYNEQFF
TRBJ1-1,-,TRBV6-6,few,TGTGCCAGCAGTTACGGATCGAACACTGAAGCTTTCTTT,CASSYGSNTEAFF
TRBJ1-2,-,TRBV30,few,TGTGCCTGGATCGGGGGTAACTATGGCTACACCTTC,CAWIGGNYGYTF
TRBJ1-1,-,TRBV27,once,TGTGCCGGCAGTTTCGGAGGGAACGCTGAAGCTTTCTTT,CAGSFGGNAEAFF
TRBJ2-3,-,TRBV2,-,TGTGCCAGCAGTAGACAGCTCGGCACAGATACGCAGTATTTT,CASSRQLGTDTQYF
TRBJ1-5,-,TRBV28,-,TGTGCCAGCAGTTTGCCGGGGTTAGCGGGGAGGAGTAATCAGCCCCAGCATTTT,CASSLPGLAGRSNQPQHF
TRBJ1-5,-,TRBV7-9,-,TGTGCCAGCAGCCAATCGGGAGGGTGGAATCAGCCCCAGCATTTT,CASSQSGGWNQPQHF
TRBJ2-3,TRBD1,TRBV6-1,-,TGTGCCAGCAGTGACCACATACAGGGGGTCGGGACAGATACGCAGTATTTT,CASSDHIQGVGTDTQYF
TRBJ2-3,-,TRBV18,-,TGTGCCAGCTCAGTACAGGCTCCTACTAGCACAGATACGCAGTATTTT,CASSVQAPTSTDTQYF